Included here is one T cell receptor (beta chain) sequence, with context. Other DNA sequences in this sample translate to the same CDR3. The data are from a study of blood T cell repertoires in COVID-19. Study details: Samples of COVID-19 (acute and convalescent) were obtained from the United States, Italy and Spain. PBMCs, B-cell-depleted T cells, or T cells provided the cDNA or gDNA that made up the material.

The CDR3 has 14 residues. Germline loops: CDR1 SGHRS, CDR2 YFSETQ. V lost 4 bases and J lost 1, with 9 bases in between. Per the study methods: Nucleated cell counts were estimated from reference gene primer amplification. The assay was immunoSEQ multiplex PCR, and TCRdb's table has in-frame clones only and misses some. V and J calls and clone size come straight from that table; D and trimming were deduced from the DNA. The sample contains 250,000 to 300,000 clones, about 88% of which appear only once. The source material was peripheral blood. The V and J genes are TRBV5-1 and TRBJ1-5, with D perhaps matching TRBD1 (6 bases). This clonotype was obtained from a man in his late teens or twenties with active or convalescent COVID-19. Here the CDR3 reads CASSPGQSNQPQHF. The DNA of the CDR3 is TGCGCCAGCAGCCCGGGACAAAGCAATCAGCCCCAGCATTTT.